This T cell receptor (beta chain) was profiled in a study of blood T cell repertoires in COVID-19. Clones were sequenced by immunoSEQ multiplex PCR, and TCRdb holds only the in-frame ones, with some missing. This table has about 250,000 clones, about four fifths appearing once. Trimming removed 4 bases from V and 7 bases from J; junction bases left unmatched: 5. Germline V CDR1 and CDR2: SGHDT, YYEEEE. CDR3 length: 15 amino acids. The sequenced material came from peripheral blood. The chain uses TRBV5-6 and TRBJ1-6, with 10 bases identical to TRBD1. The source of this sequence is a woman aged 70-85 years with acute or convalescent COVID-19. CDR3 in amino acids: CASSSPDRGNSPLHF. The DNA of the CDR3 is TGTGCCAGCAGCAGTCCGGACAGGGGGAATTCACCCCTCCACTTT.